These 25 T cell receptor beta chains originate from one sample sequenced in a study of cytomegalovirus exposure and HLA in healthy donors. The PCR used 60 Vbeta and 13 Jbeta primers. TCRdb's table, derived via immunoSEQ multiplex PCR, lists solely in-frame clones and lacks some. The sample shows around 80,000 clones, around 10% of them seen only once. Sequenced input: PBMCs. The origin of the receptors is a man in his sixties in good health and CMV-seropositive.

This clone has just a few counts. This same CDR3 is encoded by further DNA sequences in the sample. V usage is TRBV9 and J usage is TRBJ2-2, with a possible D match to TRBD2 (5 bases). CDR3 length: 13 amino acids. V was clipped by 0 bases and J by 6 bases, with 6 bases between them. Looked up from germline, CDR1 is SGDLS and CDR2 is YYNGEE. The CDR3 coding sequence is TGTGCCAGCAGCGTAGGAGGGCCCGGGGAGCTGTTTTTT. Its protein is CASSVGGPGELFF. Full variable domain (outside the CDR3, taken from reference TRBV9 and TRBJ2-2): DSGVTQTPKHLITATGQRVTLRCSPRSGDLSVYWYQQSLDQGLQFLIQYYNGEERAKGNILERFSAQQFPDLHSELNLSSLELGDSALYFCASSVGGPGELFFGEGSRLTVL.

This clone showed up just a few times. The chain joins TRBV19 to TRBJ1-6, with D possibly TRBD1 on 6 matching bases. The CDR3 sequence is 16 residues long. Germline values: CDR1 LNHDA, CDR2 SQIVND (reference sequence). With 1 base removed from V and 7 bases from J, the gap between germline ends came to 14 bases. In DNA form, the CDR3 reads TGTGCCAGTAGTATAGGCGCCACAGGGTTAAATTCACCCCTCCACTTT. It yields the protein CASSIGATGLNSPLHF.

The chain employs TRBV6-1 and TRBJ1-5, with D possibly being TRBD1 (6 bases). CDR1 is MNHNS and CDR2 is SASEGT in the germline V gene. The CDR3 contains 14 residues. V shed 8 bases and J shed 6 bases, with 17 bases lying between them. CDR3 nucleotide sequence: TGTGCCAGCCGTAGGGGGGGGGAGGGTCAGCCCCAGCATTTT. This translates into CASRRGGEGQPQHF.

The V gene is TRBV9, the J gene TRBJ2-5, with a weak D call TRBD2 (6 bases). Trimming removed 3 bases at V and 2 bases at J, with 11 bases between. Germline V gene sequence: CDR1 SGDLS, CDR2 YYNGEE. This CDR3 has 14 residues. The DNA of the CDR3 is TGTGCCAGCAGCGCGGGGGATTTACAAGAGACCCAGTACTTC. This translates into CASSAGDLQETQYF.

This clone showed up just once. This sequence joins TRBV7-2 and TRBJ1-3; TRBD1 agrees at 8 bases. Trimming removed 1 base from V and 0 bases from J; junction bases left unmatched: 5. CDR1 and CDR2 from the germline V gene are SGHTA and FQGNSA. The CDR3 contains 17 residues. The CDR3 DNA reads TGTGCCAGCAGCTTAGTGGGACAGGTCTCCTCTGGAAACACCATATATTTT. Translated: CASSLVGQVSSGNTIYF.

This clone appeared a few times. This chain joins TRBV30 and TRBJ2-2; possibly TRBD1 for D (5 bases). This CDR3 has 13 residues. Germline lookup yields CDR1 GTSNPN and CDR2 SVGIG (reference sequence). V was trimmed by 4 bases and J by 1 base, leaving 7 bases between them. CDR3 in amino acids: CAWMGQNTGELFF. As DNA, the CDR3 is TGTGCCTGGATGGGGCAGAACACCGGGGAGCTGTTTTTT.

This clone was detected a few times. The V call is TRBV10-3, the J call TRBJ2-5, with D possibly TRBD2 on 5 matching bases. Per the germline V gene, CDR1 is ENHRY and CDR2 is SYGVKD. This CDR3 spans 13 amino acids. Trimming pared 8 bases from V and 4 bases from J, leaving 14 bases between. The CDR3 DNA reads TGTGCCATCGGGGAGCCTAGGGTAGAGACCCAGTACTTC. This sequence encodes CAIGEPRVETQYF.

The genes are TRBV29-1 and TRBJ1-4; no reliable D call. There are 14 residues in the CDR3. V lost 6 bases and J lost 0, with 11 bases in between. Per the germline V gene, CDR1 is SQVTM and CDR2 is ANQGSEA. The CDR3: CSVAVSATNEKLFF. As DNA, the CDR3 is TGCAGCGTAGCAGTGAGCGCAACTAATGAAAAACTGTTTTTT.

The J gene is TRBJ1-2, the V gene TRBV7-9, with 8 positions matching TRBD1. The CDR3 totals 16 residues. Germline CDR1 is SEHNR and CDR2 is FQNEAQ (reference sequence). The V and J ends lost 4 bases and 2 bases, in that order; junction bases with no gene match: 9. CDR3 DNA: TGTGCCAGCAGCTCTGCATGGGACAGGCTGAACTATGGCTACACCTTC. This translates into CASSSAWDRLNYGYTF.

This rearrangement joins TRBV21-1 to TRBJ2-7; the table gives TRBD2 as D, unverified against the DNA. TRBV21-1 constitutes a pseudogene. This CDR3 is built from 15 residues. CDR3 in amino acids: CASSKPAGSSYEQYV. The CDR3 DNA reads as TGTGCCAGCAGCAAACCAGCGGGAAGCTCCTACGAGCAGTACGTC.

This clone was detected a few times. This chain links TRBV12-2 with TRBJ2-5; TRBD2 is the table's D call and was not checked against the DNA. TRBV12-2 is a pseudogene. This CDR3 region has 16 residues. In nucleotides, the CDR3 is TGTGCAAGTCGCTTACTCTTTAGCGTGAGGACCGAGACCCAGTACTTC. It translates to CASRLLFSVRTETQYF.

This clone has just a few counts. The rearrangement links TRBV5-8 to TRBJ2-5; D may be TRBD1 (6 bases). The CDR3 covers 17 residues. Germline CDR1 reads SGHTS; CDR2 reads YDEGEE. Trimming removed 2 bases at V and 1 base at J, with 18 bases between. CDR3 loop: CASSFPTGFGGQETQYF. CDR3 in DNA: TGTGCCAGCAGCTTTCCCACAGGGTTTGGAGGCCAAGAGACCCAGTACTTC.

The gene calls are TRBV28 and TRBJ1-6; D is unresolved. This CDR3 contains 15 residues. Trimming removed 5 bases from V and 8 bases from J, with 16 bases in between. Germline CDR1 MDHEN, CDR2 SYDVKM. The CDR3 sequence is CASSPPGVGYSPLHF. The DNA for the CDR3 is TGTGCCAGCAGTCCCCCCGGGGTCGGCTATTCACCCCTCCACTTT. The full variable domain, with the rest looked up from reference TRBV28 and TRBJ1-6, is DVKVTQSSRYLVKRTGEKVFLECVQDMDHENMFWYRQDPGLGLRLIYFSYDVKMKEKGDIPEGYSVSREKKERFSLILESASTNQTSMYLCASSPPGVGYSPLHFGNGTRLTVT.

The chain links TRBV4-1 to TRBJ2-7, with TRBD1 matching 8 bases. V gave up 3 bases and J gave up 4 bases; unmatched junction bases: 2. Germline V CDR1 and CDR2: MGHRA, YSYEKL. CDR3 length: 13 amino acids. This CDR3 reads CASSHGQGYEQYF. The DNA for the CDR3 is TGCGCCAGCAGCCACGGACAGGGTTACGAGCAGTACTTC.

The chain recombines TRBV7-3 with TRBJ2-2; 10 bases align to TRBD2. The V gene's germline CDR1 is SGHTA and CDR2 FQGTGA. J gave up 5 bases and V 6 bases, and 6 bases lay outside the gene matches. The CDR3 extends over 15 amino acids. The CDR3 nucleotides are TGTGCCAGCAGATTAGCGGGAGGAGGAACCGGGGAGCTGTTTTTT. As protein: CASRLAGGGTGELFF.

This clone has just a few counts. The CDR3 nucleotides read TGTGCCGTAAACAGGGGGCTAGGGCAGCCCCAGCATTTT. Translation: CAVNRGLGQPQHF. V gene TRBV6-1 combines with J gene TRBJ1-5; 9 nucleotides align to TRBD1. The CDR3 extends over 13 amino acids. Germline assignment: CDR1 MNHNS and CDR2 SASEGT. V trimming: 11 bases; J trimming: 7 bases; junction bases outside the gene matches: 9.

This clone showed up just a few times. The chain employs TRBV28 and TRBJ2-7; the match to TRBD1 covers 9 bases. There are 13 residues in the CDR3. The junction had 4 bases not matched to a gene; V was cut back by 8 bases and J by 2 bases. The germline V gene encodes CDR1 MDHEN and CDR2 SYDVKM. The CDR3 sequence is CASGTGPTYEQYV. The CDR3 nucleotides read TGTGCCAGCGGGACAGGGCCTACCTACGAGCAGTACGTC.

The chain has TRBV5-1 and TRBJ2-1, with D perhaps TRBD2 (7 bases). The V end lost 4 bases, the J end lost 8 bases, and 19 bases lay between the germline ends. The germline gives CDR1 SGHRS, CDR2 YFSETQ. This CDR3 comprises 15 residues. The CDR3 spells CASSQNGGRYDEQFF. The CDR3 region has the DNA TGCGCCAGCAGCCAAAACGGGGGGCGGTACGATGAGCAGTTCTTC.

CDR3 amino acids: CAIPRDREYGYTF. Written as DNA, the CDR3 is TGTGCCATACCCCGGGACAGGGAATATGGCTACACCTTC. V gene TRBV7-3 combines with J gene TRBJ1-2, with 9 bases fitting TRBD1. This CDR3 has 13 amino acids. Losses at the gene ends were 10 bases for V and 5 bases for J; bases not matched to a gene: 8. CDR1 and CDR2 from the germline V gene are SGHTA and FQGTGA.

This clone was found a few times. The chain links TRBV25-1 to TRBJ1-2; TRBD1 aligns across 7 bases. This CDR3 has 14 amino acids. The germline V gene encodes CDR1 MGHDK and CDR2 SYGVNS. V gave up 7 bases and J gave up 0 bases; unmatched junction bases: 5. Written as DNA, the CDR3 is TGTGCCAGCACCGGGACAGAAGCTAACTATGGCTACACCTTC. This codes for CASTGTEANYGYTF.

This clone was seen a handful of times. The chain combines TRBV5-1 with TRBJ2-5; D perhaps matches TRBD2 (6 bases). The ends were cut back, 4 bases at V and 4 bases at J, with 14 bases in the middle. Germline-derived CDR1 and CDR2 are SGHRS and YFSETQ. The CDR3 extends over 14 amino acids. CDR3 sequence (DNA): TGCGCCAGCAGCCAGGATCAGGGAGGAGAGACCCAGTACTTC. Its protein product is CASSQDQGGETQYF.

For this clone: Other DNA sequences within the sample encode an identical CDR3. The genes are TRBV10-2 and TRBJ1-2, with D possibly matching TRBD1 (5 bases). Germline V lookup: CDR1 WSHSY, CDR2 SAAADI. V was clipped by 2 bases and J by 9 bases, with 10 bases between them. The CDR3 extends over 12 amino acids. This chain's CDR3 is CASSENLDSYTF. The DNA for the CDR3 is TGCGCCAGCAGTGAGAACTTGGACAGCTACACCTTC.

The chain carries TRBV27 and TRBJ1-1, with D possibly TRBD1 on 6 matching bases. The germline V gene encodes CDR1 MNHEY and CDR2 SMNVEV (reference sequence). The CDR3 has 14 residues. The germline V and J ends were trimmed by 4 bases and 1 base, with 10 bases remaining between them. Here the CDR3 reads CASSSRGQNTEAFF. DNA of the CDR3: TGTGCCAGCAGTTCGAGGGGACAGAACACTGAAGCTTTCTTT.

This clone was seen a few times. The chain recombines TRBV29-1 with TRBJ1-2; D is unclear. CDR1 SQVTM and CDR2 ANQGSEA come from the germline V gene. The CDR3 extends over 14 amino acids. The V end was cut by 4 bases, the J end by 3 bases, with 15 bases between. The CDR3 DNA reads as TGCAGCGTTGGGCCCGGGGAATCGGACTATGGCTACACCTTC. It encodes CSVGPGESDYGYTF.

This clone showed up just a few times. The rearrangement uses TRBV5-5 and TRBJ1-3, with TRBD1 matching over 11 bases. This CDR3 comprises 15 residues. The V and J ends lost 3 bases and 2 bases, in that order; junction bases with no gene match: 1. Germline V gives CDR1 SGHKS, CDR2 YYEKEE (reference sequence). DNA for the CDR3: TGTGCCAGCAGCTGGGGACAGGGGGCTGGAAACACCATATATTTT. Translation gives CASSWGQGAGNTIYF.